This record covers a single T cell receptor (beta chain). This specimen comes from a study of blood T cell repertoires in COVID-19. In the original workflow: Estimated nucleated cell counts came from reference gene primer amplification. Produced via immunoSEQ multiplex PCR; TCRdb's table is partial and in-frame only. The V and J calls and clone size were taken over from that table, and D and trimming were inferred from the DNA. Of 250,000 or so clones in the sample, around 88% were seen once. All enrollees were roughly 18 to 95 years old and from fewer than 25 US areas. Assignment of participants to cohorts was predicated upon participant-reported clinical history. The sequenced sample was PBMCs or T cells enriched from blood (not recorded which). This receptor was identified in a woman aged 40-49 years with acute COVID-19.

The DNA for the CDR3 is TGTGCCAGCTCACCCTCGACAGGGGTAGATGAAAAACTGTTTTTT. Its translation: CASSPSTGVDEKLFF. The chain has TRBV18 and TRBJ1-4, with 8 bases matching TRBD1. This CDR3 contains 15 residues. Unmatched junction bases numbered 6, after V lost 3 bases and J lost 6 bases. Germline V lookup: CDR1 KGHSH, CDR2 LQKENI.